The sequence of this T cell receptor (beta chain) was determined in a study of T cell responses to AZD1222 COVID-19 vaccine. Study outcomes and limitations: White British ancestry dominated among donors, who included more females, and clonal diversity was possibly underestimated. The study reported that nearly half of spike-specific TCRs target unmutated variant regions.

The germline V gene encodes CDR1 SGHDT and CDR2 YYEEEE. V dropped 2 bases and J dropped 4 bases, with 10 bases sitting between them. The CDR3 spans 13 residues. Only one count was recorded for this clone. The antigen is unknown. Here immunoSEQ multiplex PCR was the method, and the copy in TCRdb shows in-frame clones only, minus some. The sample lists roughly 150,000 clones; 85% to 90% were seen once. This sequence joins TRBV5-6 and TRBJ2-7; D call uncertain. The starting material was peripheral blood, obtained on day 0 of AZD1222 vaccination. The sequence was collected from an adult in good health. CDR3 residues: CASSFGTLYEQYF. CDR3 sequence (DNA): TGTGCCAGCAGCTTTGGAACTCTTTACGAGCAGTACTTC.